The clone carrying this T cell receptor (beta chain) was counted ten times or more. Trimming shortened V by 2 bases and J by 4 bases, and 15 bases separated the two germline ends. CDR3 length equals 15 residues. The V gene's germline CDR1 is SNHLY and CDR2 FYNNEI. This sample was included in a study of T cells in Graves' hyperthyroidism and ophthalmopathy. Amplification of TCR beta CDR3 regions used RNA as the template. The HTBI primer set was used in a first-round RT-PCR of the TCR CDR3. TCRdb processed the multiplex PCR reads anew with MiXCR; each CDR3 protein has one entry. The top ten hold 15% of the sample, which has a few hundred thousand distinct CDR3 sequences, about a sixth seen once.

Specimen: blood. This sequence joins TRBV2 and TRBJ2-7; possible D gene TRBD1, 6 bases. The TCR comes from a woman in her thirties or forties with Graves' ophthalmopathy. The CDR3 bases are TGTGCCAGCAGTGAAAGGGGGTTCGCCAATTACGAGCAGTACTTC. Its translation is CASSERGFANYEQYF.